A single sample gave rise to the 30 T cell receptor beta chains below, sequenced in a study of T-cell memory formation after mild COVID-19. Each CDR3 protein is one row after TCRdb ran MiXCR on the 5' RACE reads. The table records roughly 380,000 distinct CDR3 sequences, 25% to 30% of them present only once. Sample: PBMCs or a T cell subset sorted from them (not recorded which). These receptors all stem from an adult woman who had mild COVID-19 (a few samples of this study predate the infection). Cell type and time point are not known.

CDR3 DNA: TGTGCCAGCAGCTTCCTAGCGGGAGGGCCGGGAGAGCAGTACTTC. Protein product: CASSFLAGGPGEQYF. The rearrangement links TRBV7-2 to TRBJ2-7, with 12 bases identical to TRBD2. Germline CDR1 is SGHTA and CDR2 is FQGNSA. J lost 7 bases, V lost 3 bases, and 7 bases had no gene match. The CDR3 covers 15 residues.

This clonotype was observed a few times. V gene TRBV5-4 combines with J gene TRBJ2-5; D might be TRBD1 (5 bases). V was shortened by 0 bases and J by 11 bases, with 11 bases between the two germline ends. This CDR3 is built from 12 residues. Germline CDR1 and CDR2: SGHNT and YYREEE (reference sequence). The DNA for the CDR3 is TGTGCCAGCAGCTTGGGGCAGGGTGGGCAGTACTTC. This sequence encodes CASSLGQGGQYF.

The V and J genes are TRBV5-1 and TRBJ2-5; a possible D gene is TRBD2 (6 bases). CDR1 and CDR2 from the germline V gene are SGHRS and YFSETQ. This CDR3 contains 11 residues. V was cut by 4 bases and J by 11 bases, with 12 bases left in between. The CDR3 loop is CASSDLAVQYF. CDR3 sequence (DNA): TGCGCCAGCAGCGACTTAGCGGTGCAGTACTTC.

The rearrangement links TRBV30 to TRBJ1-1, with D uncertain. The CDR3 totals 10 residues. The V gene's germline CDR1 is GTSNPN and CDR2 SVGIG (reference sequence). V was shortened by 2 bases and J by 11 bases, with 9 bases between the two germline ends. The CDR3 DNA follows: TGTGCCTGGAGTTCGGTGGGGGCTTTCTTT. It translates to CAWSSVGAFF.

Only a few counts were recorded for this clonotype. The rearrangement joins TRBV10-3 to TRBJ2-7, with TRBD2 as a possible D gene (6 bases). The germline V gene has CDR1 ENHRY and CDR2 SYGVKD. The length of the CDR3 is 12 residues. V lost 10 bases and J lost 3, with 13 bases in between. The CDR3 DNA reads TGTGCCACAAAGGACGGGGGCTACGAGCAGTACTTC. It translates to CATKDGGYEQYF.

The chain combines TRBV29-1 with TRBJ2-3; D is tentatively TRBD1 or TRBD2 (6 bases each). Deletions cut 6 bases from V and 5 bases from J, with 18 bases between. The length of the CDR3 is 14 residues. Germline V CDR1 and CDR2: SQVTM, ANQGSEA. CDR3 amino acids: CSVRPLRGEDTQYF. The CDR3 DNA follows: TGCAGCGTGAGGCCCCTAAGGGGGGAAGATACGCAGTATTTT.

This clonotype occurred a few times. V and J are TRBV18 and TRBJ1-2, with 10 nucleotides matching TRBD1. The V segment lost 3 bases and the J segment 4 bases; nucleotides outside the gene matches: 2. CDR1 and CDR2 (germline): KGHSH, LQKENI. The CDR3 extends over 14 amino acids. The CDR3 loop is CASSPGQGIYGYTF. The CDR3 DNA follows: TGTGCCAGCTCACCGGGACAGGGGATCTATGGCTACACCTTC.

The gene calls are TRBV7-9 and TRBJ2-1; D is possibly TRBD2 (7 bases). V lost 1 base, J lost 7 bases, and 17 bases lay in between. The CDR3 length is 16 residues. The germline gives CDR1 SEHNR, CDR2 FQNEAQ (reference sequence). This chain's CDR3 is CASSLGGGGPLNEQFF. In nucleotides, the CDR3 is TGTGCCAGCAGCTTAGGAGGCGGGGGCCCTTTAAATGAGCAGTTCTTC.

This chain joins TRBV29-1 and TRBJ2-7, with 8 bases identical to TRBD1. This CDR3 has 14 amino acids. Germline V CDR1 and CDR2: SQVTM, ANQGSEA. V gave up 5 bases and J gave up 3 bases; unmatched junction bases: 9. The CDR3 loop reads CSVKPGGTSYEQYF. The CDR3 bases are TGCAGCGTTAAGCCAGGGGGCACGAGCTACGAGCAGTACTTC.

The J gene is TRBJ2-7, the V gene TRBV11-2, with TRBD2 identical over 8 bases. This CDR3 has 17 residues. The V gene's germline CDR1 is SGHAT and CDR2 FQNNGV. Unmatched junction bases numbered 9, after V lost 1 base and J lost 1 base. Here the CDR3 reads CASSLVSAGVQSYEQYF. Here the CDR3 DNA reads TGTGCCAGCAGCTTAGTCTCAGCGGGAGTTCAATCCTACGAGCAGTACTTC.

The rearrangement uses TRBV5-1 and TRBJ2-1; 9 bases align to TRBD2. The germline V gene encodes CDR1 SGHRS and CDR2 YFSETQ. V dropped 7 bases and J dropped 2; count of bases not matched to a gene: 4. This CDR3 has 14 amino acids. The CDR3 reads CASRIAGAYNEQFF. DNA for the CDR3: TGCGCCAGCCGGATAGCGGGGGCCTACAATGAGCAGTTCTTC. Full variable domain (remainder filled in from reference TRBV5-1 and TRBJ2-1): KAGVTQTPRYLIKTRGQQVTLSCSPISGHRSVSWYQQTPGQGLQFLFEYFSETQRNKGNFPGRFSGRQFSNSRSEMNVSTLELGDSALYLCASRIAGAYNEQFFGPGTRLTVL.

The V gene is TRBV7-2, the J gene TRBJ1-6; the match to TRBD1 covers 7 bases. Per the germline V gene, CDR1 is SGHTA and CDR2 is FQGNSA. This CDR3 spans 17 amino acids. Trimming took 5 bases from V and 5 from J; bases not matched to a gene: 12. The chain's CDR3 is CASSAFDRVGDNSPLHF. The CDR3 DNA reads TGTGCCAGCAGCGCCTTTGACAGGGTTGGGGATAATTCACCCCTCCACTTT.

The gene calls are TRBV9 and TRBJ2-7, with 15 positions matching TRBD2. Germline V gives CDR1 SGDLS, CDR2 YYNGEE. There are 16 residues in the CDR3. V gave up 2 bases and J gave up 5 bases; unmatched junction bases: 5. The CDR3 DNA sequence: TGTGCCAGCAGCGTCGGACTAGCGGGGGGGCATAACGAGCAGTACTTC. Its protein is CASSVGLAGGHNEQYF.

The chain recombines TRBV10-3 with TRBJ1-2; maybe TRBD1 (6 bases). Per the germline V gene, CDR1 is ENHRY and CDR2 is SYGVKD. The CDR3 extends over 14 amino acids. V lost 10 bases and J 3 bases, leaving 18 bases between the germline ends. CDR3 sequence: CATGGRGADYGYTF. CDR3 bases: TGTGCCACCGGGGGGCGCGGGGCGGACTATGGCTACACCTTC.

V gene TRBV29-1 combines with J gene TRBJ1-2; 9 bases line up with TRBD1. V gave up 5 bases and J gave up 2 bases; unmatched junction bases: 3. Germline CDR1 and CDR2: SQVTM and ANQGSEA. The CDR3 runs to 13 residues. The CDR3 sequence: CSVPGTGNYGYTF. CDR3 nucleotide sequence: TGCAGCGTTCCCGGGACAGGGAACTATGGCTACACCTTC. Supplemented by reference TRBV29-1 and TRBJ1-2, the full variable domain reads SAVISQKPSRDICQRGTSLTIQCQVDSQVTMMFWYRQQPGQSLTLIATANQGSEATYESGFVIDKFPISRPNLTFSTLTVSNMSPEDSSIYLCSVPGTGNYGYTFGSGTRLTVV.

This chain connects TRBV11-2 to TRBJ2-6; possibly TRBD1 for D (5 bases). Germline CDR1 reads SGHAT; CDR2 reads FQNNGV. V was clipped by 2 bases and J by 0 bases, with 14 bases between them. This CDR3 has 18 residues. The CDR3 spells CASSLNIGASSGANVLTF. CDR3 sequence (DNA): TGTGCCAGCAGCTTAAATATAGGGGCCTCCTCTGGGGCCAACGTCCTGACTTTC.

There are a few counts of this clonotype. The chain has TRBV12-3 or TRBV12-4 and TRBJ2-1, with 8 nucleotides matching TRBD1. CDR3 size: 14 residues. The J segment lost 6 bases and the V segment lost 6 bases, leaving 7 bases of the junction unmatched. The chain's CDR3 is CASRTGGVGNEQFF. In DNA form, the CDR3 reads TGTGCCAGCAGAACAGGGGGAGTTGGCAATGAGCAGTTCTTC.

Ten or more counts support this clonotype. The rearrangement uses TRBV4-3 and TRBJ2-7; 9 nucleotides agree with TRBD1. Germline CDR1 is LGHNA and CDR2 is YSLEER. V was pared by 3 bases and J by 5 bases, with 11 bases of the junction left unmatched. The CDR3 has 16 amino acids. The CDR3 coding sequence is TGCGCCAGCAGCCATTGGGGGACAGGGAAGCGAAACGAGCAGTACTTC. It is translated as CASSHWGTGKRNEQYF.

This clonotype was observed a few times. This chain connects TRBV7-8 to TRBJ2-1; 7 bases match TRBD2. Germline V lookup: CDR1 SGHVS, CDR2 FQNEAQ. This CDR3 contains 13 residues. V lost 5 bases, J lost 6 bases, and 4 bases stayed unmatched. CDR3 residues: CASSPTSPNEQFF. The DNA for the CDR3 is TGTGCCAGCAGCCCGACTAGCCCCAATGAGCAGTTCTTC. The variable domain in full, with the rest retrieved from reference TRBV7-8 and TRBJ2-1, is GAGVSQSPRYKVAKRGQDVALRCDPISGHVSLFWYQQALGQGPEFLTYFQNEAQLDKSGLPSDRFFAERPEGSVSTLKIQRTQQEDSAVYLCASSPTSPNEQFFGPGTRLTVL.

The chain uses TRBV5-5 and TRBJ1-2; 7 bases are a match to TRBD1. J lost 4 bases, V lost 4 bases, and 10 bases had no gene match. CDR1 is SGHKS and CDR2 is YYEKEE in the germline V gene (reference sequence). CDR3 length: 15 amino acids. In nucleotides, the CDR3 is TGTGCCAGCAGCCAGTTCCCGACAGGGACCTATGGCTACACCTTC. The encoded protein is CASSQFPTGTYGYTF.

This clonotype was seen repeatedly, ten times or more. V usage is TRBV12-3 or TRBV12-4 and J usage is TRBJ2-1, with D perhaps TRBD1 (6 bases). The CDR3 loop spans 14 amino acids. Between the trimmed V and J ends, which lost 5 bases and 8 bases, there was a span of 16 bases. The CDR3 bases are TGTGCCAGCAGTAGTAACGCAGGGGTGGATGAGCAGTTCTTC. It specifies CASSSNAGVDEQFF.

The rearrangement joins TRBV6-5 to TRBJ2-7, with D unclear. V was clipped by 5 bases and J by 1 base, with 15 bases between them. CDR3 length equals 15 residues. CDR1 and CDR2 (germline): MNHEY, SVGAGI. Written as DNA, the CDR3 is TGTGCCAGCAGTCCCAGCACGGGCCGATCCTACGAGCAGTACTTC. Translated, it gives CASSPSTGRSYEQYF.

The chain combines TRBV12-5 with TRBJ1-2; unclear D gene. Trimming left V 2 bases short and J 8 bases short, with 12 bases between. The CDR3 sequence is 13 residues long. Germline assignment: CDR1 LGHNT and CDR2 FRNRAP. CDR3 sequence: CASGLPPSGGYTF. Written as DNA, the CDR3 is TGTGCTAGTGGTTTGCCCCCGAGTGGGGGCTACACCTTC.

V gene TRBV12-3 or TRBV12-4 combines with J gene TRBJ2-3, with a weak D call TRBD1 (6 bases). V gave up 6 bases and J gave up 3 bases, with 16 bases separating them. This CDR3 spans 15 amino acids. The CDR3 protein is CASSPDRTATDTQYF. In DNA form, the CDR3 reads TGTGCCAGCAGCCCGGACAGAACCGCTACAGATACGCAGTATTTT.

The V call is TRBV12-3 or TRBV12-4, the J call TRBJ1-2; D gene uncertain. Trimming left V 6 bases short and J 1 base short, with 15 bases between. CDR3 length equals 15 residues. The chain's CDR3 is CASSPRQNLNYGYTF. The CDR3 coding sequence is TGTGCCAGCAGCCCTCGGCAGAATCTTAACTATGGCTACACCTTC.

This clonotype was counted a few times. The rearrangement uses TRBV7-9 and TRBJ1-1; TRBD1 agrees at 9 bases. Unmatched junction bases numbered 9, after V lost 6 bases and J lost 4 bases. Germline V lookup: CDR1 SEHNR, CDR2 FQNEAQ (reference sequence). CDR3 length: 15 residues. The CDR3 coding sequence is TGTGCCAGCAGACCGGGACAGGGTTCTAGCACTGAAGCTTTCTTT. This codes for CASRPGQGSSTEAFF.

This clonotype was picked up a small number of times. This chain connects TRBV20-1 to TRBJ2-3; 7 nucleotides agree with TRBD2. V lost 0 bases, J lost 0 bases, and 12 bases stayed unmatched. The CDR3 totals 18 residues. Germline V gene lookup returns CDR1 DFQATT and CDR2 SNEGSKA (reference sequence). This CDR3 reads CSARDPFGSGPSTDTQYF. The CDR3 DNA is TGCAGTGCTAGAGATCCTTTCGGTAGCGGGCCGAGCACAGATACGCAGTATTTT.

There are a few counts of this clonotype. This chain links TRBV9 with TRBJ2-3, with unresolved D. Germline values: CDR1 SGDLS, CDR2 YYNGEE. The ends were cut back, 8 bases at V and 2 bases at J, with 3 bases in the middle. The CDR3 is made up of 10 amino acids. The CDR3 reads CASNTDTQYF. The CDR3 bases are TGTGCCAGTAACACAGATACGCAGTATTTT.

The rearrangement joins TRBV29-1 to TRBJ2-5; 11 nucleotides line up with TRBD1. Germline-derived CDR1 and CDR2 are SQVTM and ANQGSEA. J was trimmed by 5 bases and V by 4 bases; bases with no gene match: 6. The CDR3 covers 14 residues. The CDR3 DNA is TGCAGCGTTGCAGCGGGACAGGGGGGCGAGACCCAGTACTTC. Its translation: CSVAAGQGGETQYF.

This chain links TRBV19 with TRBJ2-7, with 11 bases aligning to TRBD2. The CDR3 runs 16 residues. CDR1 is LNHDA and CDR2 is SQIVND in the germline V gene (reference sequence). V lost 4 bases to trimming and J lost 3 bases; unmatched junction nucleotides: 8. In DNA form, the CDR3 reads TGTGCCAGTAGTACCCATACTAGCGGGAGAGACTACGAGCAGTACTTC. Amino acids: CASSTHTSGRDYEQYF.